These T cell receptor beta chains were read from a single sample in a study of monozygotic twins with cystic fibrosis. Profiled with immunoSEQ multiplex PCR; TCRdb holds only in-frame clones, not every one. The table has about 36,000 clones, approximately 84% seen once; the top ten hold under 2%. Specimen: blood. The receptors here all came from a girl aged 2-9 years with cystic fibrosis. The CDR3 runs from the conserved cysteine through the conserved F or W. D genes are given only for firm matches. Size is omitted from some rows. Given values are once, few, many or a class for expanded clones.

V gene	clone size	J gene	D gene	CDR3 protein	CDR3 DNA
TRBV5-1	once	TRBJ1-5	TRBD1	CASSRDRGPGQPQHF	TGCGCCAGCAGTCGTGACAGGGGTCCGGGGCAGCCCCAGCATTTT
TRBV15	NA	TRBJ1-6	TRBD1	CATSRWTGGSPLHF	TGTGCCACCAGCAGATGGACAGGGGGTTCACCCCTCCACTTT
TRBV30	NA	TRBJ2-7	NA	CAWSERRAYEQYF	TGTGCCTGGAGTGAGCGTCGAGCCTACGAGCAGTACTTC
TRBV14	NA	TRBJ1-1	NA	CASSQPGVLEAFF	TGTGCCAGCAGCCAACCAGGGGTACTTGAAGCTTTCTTT
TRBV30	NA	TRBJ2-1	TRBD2	CAWSASGLYNEQFF	TGTGCCTGGAGTGCTAGCGGACTTTACAATGAGCAGTTCTTC
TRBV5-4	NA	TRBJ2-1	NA	CASSVPRPYNEQFF	TGTGCCAGCAGCGTGCCTAGGCCCTACAATGAGCAGTTCTTC
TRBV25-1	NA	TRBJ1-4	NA	CASSEGRLNEKLFF	TGTGCCAGCAGTGAAGGGCGGCTGAATGAAAAACTGTTTTTT
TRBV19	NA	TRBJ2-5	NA	CASSRIGTSEETQYF	TGTGCCAGTAGCCGGATCGGGACATCCGAAGAGACCCAGTACTTC
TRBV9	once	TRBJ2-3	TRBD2	CASSVAGGRGTDTQYF	TGTGCCAGCAGCGTAGCTGGGGGGAGGGGCACAGATACGCAGTATTTT
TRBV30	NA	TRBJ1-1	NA	CAWSRDPRERAFF	TGTGCCTGGAGTCGGGACCCTCGGGAAAGAGCTTTCTTT
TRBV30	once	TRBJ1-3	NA	CAWSIESSGNTIYF	TGTGCCTGGAGTATCGAATCCTCTGGAAACACCATATATTTT
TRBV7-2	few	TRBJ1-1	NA	CASSLVSGNTEAFF	TGTGCCAGCAGCTTAGTGTCGGGGAACACTGAAGCTTTCTTT
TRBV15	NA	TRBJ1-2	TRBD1	CATSRGLPTGGESGYTF	TGTGCCACCAGCAGAGGGTTACCGACAGGGGGCGAGTCCGGCTACACCTTC
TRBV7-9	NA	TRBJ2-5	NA	CASRPPGTQGETQYF	TGTGCCAGCAGACCCCCCGGGACCCAAGGAGAGACCCAGTACTTC
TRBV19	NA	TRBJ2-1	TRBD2	CASSQRGDVDEQFF	TGTGCCAGTAGTCAGCGGGGGGACGTAGATGAGCAGTTCTTC
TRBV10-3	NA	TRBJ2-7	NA	CAIRGEMGVYEQYF	TGTGCCATCAGGGGCGAAATGGGGGTCTACGAGCAGTACTTC
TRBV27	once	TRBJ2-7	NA	CASSSGDYEQYF	TGTGCCAGCAGTTCAGGGGACTACGAGCAGTACTTC
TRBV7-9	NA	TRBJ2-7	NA	CASGGLSYEQYF	TGTGCCAGCGGGGGTCTCTCCTACGAGCAGTACTTC
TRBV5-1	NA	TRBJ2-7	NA	CASSSGGLGSYEQYF	TGCGCCAGCAGCTCGGGGGGCCTCGGGTCCTACGAGCAGTACTTC
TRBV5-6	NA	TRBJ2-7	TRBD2	CASSLAGGQSSYEQYF	TGTGCCAGCAGTCTAGCGGGGGGACAAAGCTCCTACGAGCAGTACTTC
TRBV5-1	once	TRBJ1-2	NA	CASSLDVRGSGGYTF	TGCGCCAGCAGCTTGGATGTCAGGGGATCGGGAGGCTACACCTTC
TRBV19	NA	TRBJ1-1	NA	CASRMGPQAFF	TGTGCCAGTAGGATGGGACCCCAAGCTTTCTTT
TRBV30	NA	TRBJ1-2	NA	CAWGQGGSYGYTF	TGTGCCTGGGGTCAGGGCGGGTCATATGGCTACACCTTC
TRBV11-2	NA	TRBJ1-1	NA	CASSVTRQFTEAFF	TGTGCCAGCAGCGTGACGCGACAGTTCACTGAAGCTTTCTTT
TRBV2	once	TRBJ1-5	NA	CASSEVSRQPQHF	TGTGCCAGCAGTGAAGTATCCCGGCAGCCCCAGCATTTT
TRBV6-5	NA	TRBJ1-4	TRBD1	CASSPQGAGEKLFF	TGTGCCAGCAGCCCACAGGGGGCGGGGGAAAAACTGTTTTTT
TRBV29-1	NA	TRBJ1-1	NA	CSVEEGSNTEAFF	TGCAGCGTTGAGGAGGGCTCGAACACTGAAGCTTTCTTT
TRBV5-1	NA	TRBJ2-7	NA	CASSLDATAYEQYF	TGCGCCAGCAGCTTGGATGCCACTGCCTACGAGCAGTACTTC
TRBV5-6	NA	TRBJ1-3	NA	CASSLRLSWTASGNTIYF	TGTGCCAGCAGCTTGCGTTTATCGTGGACTGCCTCTGGAAACACCATATATTTT
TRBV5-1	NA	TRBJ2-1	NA	CASSLDAGSVNEQFF	TGCGCCAGCAGTCTCGACGCAGGGTCGGTCAATGAGCAGTTCTTC
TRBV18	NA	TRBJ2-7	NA	CASSPRGTHEQYF	TGTGCCAGCTCACCACGGGGAACCCACGAGCAGTACTTC
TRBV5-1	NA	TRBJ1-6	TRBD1	CASSLGTGNSPLHF	TGCGCCAGCAGCTTGGGGACAGGTAATTCACCCCTCCACTTT
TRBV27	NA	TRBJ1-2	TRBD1	CASSRGGTGPWGYTF	TGTGCCAGCAGCCGTGGGGGGACAGGGCCTTGGGGCTACACCTTC
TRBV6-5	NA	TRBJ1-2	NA	CASSYGGWDYGYTF	TGTGCCAGCAGTTACGGGGGGTGGGACTATGGCTACACCTTC
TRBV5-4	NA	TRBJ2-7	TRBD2	CASSRAGTSYEQYF	TGTGCCAGCAGCCGAGCGGGGACCTCCTACGAGCAGTACTTC
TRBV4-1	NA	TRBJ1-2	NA	CASSQGLLAGPYGYTF	TGCGCCAGCAGCCAAGGGCTTCTTGCAGGGCCCTATGGCTACACCTTC
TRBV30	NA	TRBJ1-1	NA	CACLNKVTNTEAFF	TGTGCCTGTCTAAATAAGGTTACGAACACTGAAGCTTTCTTT
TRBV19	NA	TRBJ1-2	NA	CASSRANYGYTF	TGTGCCAGTAGTCGGGCCAACTATGGCTACACCTTC
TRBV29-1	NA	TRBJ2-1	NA	CSADTYNEQFF	TGCAGCGCTGATACCTACAATGAGCAGTTCTTC
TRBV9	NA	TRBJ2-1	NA	CASSVGGRGDNEQFF	TGTGCCAGCAGCGTAGGAGGTAGGGGGGACAATGAGCAGTTCTTC
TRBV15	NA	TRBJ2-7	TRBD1	CATSRGQGAGYEQYF	TGTGCCACCAGCAGAGGGCAGGGGGCAGGCTACGAGCAGTACTTC
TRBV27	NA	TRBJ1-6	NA	CASSFLAGENSPLHF	TGTGCCAGCAGTTTTCTCGCAGGGGAGAATTCACCCCTCCACTTT
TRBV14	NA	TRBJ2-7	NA	CASSVSPYEQYF	TGTGCCAGCAGCGTGTCACCTTACGAGCAGTACTTC
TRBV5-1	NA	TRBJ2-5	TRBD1	CASGLTGGETQYF	TGCGCCAGCGGATTGACAGGGGGAGAGACCCAGTACTTC
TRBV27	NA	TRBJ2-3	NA	CASSKHRLAPILADTQYF	TGTGCCAGCAGTAAACACCGGCTCGCCCCGATCCTGGCAGATACGCAGTATTTT
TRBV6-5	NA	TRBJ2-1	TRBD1	CASSYSPGQVEQFF	TGTGCCAGCAGTTACTCCCCCGGACAGGTTGAGCAGTTCTTC
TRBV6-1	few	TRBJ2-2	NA	CASSSRGPGELFF	TGTGCCAGCAGTTCCAGGGGCCCCGGGGAGCTGTTTTTT
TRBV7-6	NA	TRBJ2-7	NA	CASSLVLSTVGGSYEQYF	TGTGCCAGCAGCTTAGTTCTTAGTACCGTCGGGGGATCCTACGAGCAGTACTTC
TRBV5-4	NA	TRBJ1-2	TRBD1	CASSDRDRVYGYTF	TGTGCCAGCAGCGACCGGGACAGGGTCTATGGCTACACCTTC
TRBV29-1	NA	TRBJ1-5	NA	CSVAQGYSNQPQHF	TGCAGCGTTGCCCAGGGCTATAGCAATCAGCCCCAGCATTTT
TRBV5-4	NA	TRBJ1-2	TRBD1	CASSPRLGDRGTERYGYTF	TGTGCCAGCAGCCCCCGGCTGGGGGACAGGGGCACCGAACGCTATGGCTACACCTTC
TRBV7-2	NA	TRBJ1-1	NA	CASSFLGITEAFF	TGTGCCAGCAGCTTTCTTGGAATCACTGAAGCTTTCTTT
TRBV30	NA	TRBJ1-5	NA	CAWSQTVGAGNQPQHF	TGTGCCTGGAGCCAAACCGTGGGGGCGGGCAATCAGCCCCAGCATTTT
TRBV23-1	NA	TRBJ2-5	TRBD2	CASSQSFGLAAPQETQYF	TGCGCCAGCAGTCAATCTTTTGGACTAGCGGCTCCCCAAGAGACCCAGTACTTC
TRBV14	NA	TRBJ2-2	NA	CASSQPNTGELFF	TGTGCCAGCAGCCAACCGAACACCGGGGAGCTGTTTTTT
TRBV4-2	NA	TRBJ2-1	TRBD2	CASSQVGLAGTYNEQFF	TGTGCCAGCAGCCAAGTCGGGCTAGCGGGAACTTACAATGAGCAGTTCTTC
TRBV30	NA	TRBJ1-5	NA	CAWSVGRTSGSNQPQHF	TGTGCCTGGAGTGTAGGAAGGACCTCGGGCAGCAATCAGCCCCAGCATTTT